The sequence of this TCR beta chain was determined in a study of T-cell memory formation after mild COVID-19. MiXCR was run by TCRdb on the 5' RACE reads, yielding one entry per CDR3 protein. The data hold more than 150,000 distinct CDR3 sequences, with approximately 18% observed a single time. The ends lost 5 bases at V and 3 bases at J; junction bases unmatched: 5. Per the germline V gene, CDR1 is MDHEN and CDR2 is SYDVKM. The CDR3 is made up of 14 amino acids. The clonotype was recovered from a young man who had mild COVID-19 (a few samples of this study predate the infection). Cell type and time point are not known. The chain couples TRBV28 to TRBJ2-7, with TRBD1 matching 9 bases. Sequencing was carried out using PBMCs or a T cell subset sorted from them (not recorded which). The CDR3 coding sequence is TGTGCCAGCAGTAGGGGGACAGGGCGCTACGAGCAGTACGTC. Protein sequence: CASSRGTGRYEQYV.